This is a list of T cell receptor beta chains from one sample in a study of cytomegalovirus exposure and HLA in healthy donors. Only in-frame clones appear in the TCRdb table, and some are missing; sequencing was by immunoSEQ multiplex PCR. The sample lists 100,000 to 150,000 clones, more than 15% occurring once. Input material: PBMCs. These receptor sequences come from a female donor in good health and CMV-seropositive. Each CDR3 is given with its conserved first and last residue. D genes are given only for firm matches. Size tells how often a clone was seen (once, few, many) or the class of an expanded clone, and some rows leave it out.

D gene	V gene	clone size	J gene	CDR3 DNA	CDR3 protein
TRBD2	TRBV28	.	TRBJ2-7	TGTGCCAGCAGTCCCACTAGCGGGATCGGGCGGAAGCAGTACTTC	CASSPTSGIGRKQYF
.	TRBV4-2	.	TRBJ2-7	TGTGCCAGCAGCCGAGCCCAGGGCGGACCCTCCTACGAGCAGTACTTC	CASSRAQGGPSYEQYF
TRBD2	TRBV7-9	few	TRBJ2-5	TGTGCCAGCAGCTTGTGGGGGGGGAACCAGTACTTC	CASSLWGGNQYF
TRBD2	TRBV4-2	once	TRBJ2-2	TGTGCCAGCAGCCAAAATGGTTCCGGGGATCTACTAGCGGGGGGGCCTTCGGACACCGGGGAGCTGTTTTTT	CASSQNGSGDLLAGGPSDTGELFF
.	TRBV20-1	.	TRBJ2-5	TGCAGTGCCCGGAGACAAGAGACCCAGTACTTC	CSARRQETQYF
TRBD1	TRBV18	.	TRBJ1-5	TGTGCCAGCTCACTAGACAGGGAGATTCAGCCCCAGCATTTT	CASSLDREIQPQHF
.	TRBV4-1	few	TRBJ1-2	TGCGCCAGCAGCCGCGGTGGGTATGGCTACACCTTC	CASSRGGYGYTF
TRBD2	TRBV5-1	few	TRBJ2-5	TGCGCCAGCAGCTTTTTGGGTTTGGTCAACCCCTCCTACGCGGGGGGTTGGGAAGAGACCCAGTACTTC	CASSFLGLVNPSYAGGWEETQYF
TRBD1	TRBV19	.	TRBJ2-7	TGTGCCAGTAGCGCCGGGACAGGGGCCTACGAGCAGTACTTC	CASSAGTGAYEQYF
.	TRBV9	.	TRBJ1-5	TGTGCCAGCAGCCCACGGGAAGCGGAAGGTCAGCCCCAGCATTTT	CASSPREAEGQPQHF
.	TRBV2	.	TRBJ2-7	TGTGCCAGCAGTCTCGCGGTAGACTACGAGCAGTACTTC	CASSLAVDYEQYF
TRBD1	TRBV7-8	.	TRBJ2-1	TGTGCCAGCAGCTTATACCCTAGGACAGGCAATGAGCAGTTCTTC	CASSLYPRTGNEQFF
.	TRBV4-3	few	TRBJ2-7	TGCGCCAGCAGCCAAGATATCGGGGTAGACGAGCAGTACTTC	CASSQDIGVDEQYF
.	TRBV5-1	.	TRBJ2-4	TGCGCCAGCAGCTTGGAAATGGGAGGCATTCAGTACTTC	CASSLEMGGIQYF
.	TRBV27	.	TRBJ2-7	TGTGCCAGCAGTTCATCCTATTCACCGATCGACGAGCAGTACTTC	CASSSSYSPIDEQYF
.	TRBV29-1	.	TRBJ1-5	TGCAGCGTTGTCCAGGGGAGCAATCAGCCCCAGCATTTT	CSVVQGSNQPQHF
.	TRBV27	.	TRBJ2-2	TGTGCCAGCACTTATACTCCAGGGGGGTGGACCGGGGAGCTGTTTTTT	CASTYTPGGWTGELFF
.	TRBV21-1	.	TRBJ1-4	TGTGCCAGCAGCAATAAGGCCAATAAAAGGGGTCAAGAAAAACTGTTTTTT	CASSNKANKRGQEKLFF
TRBD1	TRBV2	.	TRBJ1-1	TGTGCCAGCAGCCTTGACAGGGGGAACACTGAAGCTTTCTTT	CASSLDRGNTEAFF
.	TRBV30	few	TRBJ1-3	TGTGCCTGGACGGAGGCGGTTTTCTCTGGAAACACCATATATTTT	CAWTEAVFSGNTIYF
TRBD2	TRBV9	.	TRBJ2-3	TGTGCCAGCAGCGTAGACTGGTCGCGGGGGACAGATACGCAGTATTTT	CASSVDWSRGTDTQYF
TRBD1	TRBV6-1	few	TRBJ2-2	TGTGCCAGCAGTGAGTACAGGGGAAACACCGGGGAGCTGTTTTTT	CASSEYRGNTGELFF
.	TRBV7-2	.	TRBJ2-7	TGTGCCAGCAGCTTAGCGTTGACAACCCGCGGGGAGCAGTACTTC	CASSLALTTRGEQYF
.	TRBV28	few	TRBJ2-1	TGTGCCAGCAGCCGACAGGCCCAGTTCTTC	CASSRQAQFF
.	TRBV7-2	.	TRBJ1-2	TGTGCCAGCAGTCCAATCCCAATGGGGGGTAACTATGGCTACACCTTC	CASSPIPMGGNYGYTF
.	TRBV10-3	few	TRBJ2-7	TGTGCCATCAGTGTCCGACTAGAATCCTACGAGCAGTACTTC	CAISVRLESYEQYF
TRBD2	TRBV10-3	once	TRBJ2-3	TGTGCCATCTGGAGCGGGGGGAATACGCAGTATTTT	CAIWSGGNTQYF
.	TRBV29-1	few	TRBJ2-2	TGCAGCGTTGTGGCAGAGAACACCGGGGAGCTGTTTTTT	CSVVAENTGELFF
.	TRBV2	.	TRBJ2-7	TGTGCCAGCAGTGAAGCCCTTGCAGCGCCTCTTCGAATGAACGAGCAGTACTTC	CASSEALAAPLRMNEQYF
.	TRBV2	.	TRBJ1-2	TGTGCCAGCACGGGGGGCGCTTTTGGCTACACCTTC	CASTGGAFGYTF
TRBD2	TRBV27	.	TRBJ2-1	TGTGCCAGCAGTAAACCGGGACTAGCGAATTACAATGAGCAGTTCTTC	CASSKPGLANYNEQFF
.	TRBV5-4	few	TRBJ2-7	TGTGCCAGCAAGAGGCAAGAATCCTACGAGCAGTACTTC	CASKRQESYEQYF
TRBD1	TRBV18	.	TRBJ2-7	TGTGCCAGCTCACCATTCCGGGACAGGGGGGGCGAGCAGTACTTC	CASSPFRDRGGEQYF
.	TRBV6-1	.	TRBJ2-7	TGTGCCAGCCCCGCCCTCAGGGTCGAGCAGTACTTC	CASPALRVEQYF
.	TRBV6-5	.	TRBJ2-1	TGTGCCAGCAGTTACGACCGGAGGGTGCTTGAGCAGTTCTTC	CASSYDRRVLEQFF
.	TRBV5-7	few	TRBJ2-7	TGTGCCAGCAGCTTCGGGACACTTTCCTACGAGCAGTACTTC	CASSFGTLSYEQYF
.	TRBV6-1	.	TRBJ2-7	TGTGCCAGCAGCTATGGGAGATACGAGCAGTACTTC	CASSYGRYEQYF